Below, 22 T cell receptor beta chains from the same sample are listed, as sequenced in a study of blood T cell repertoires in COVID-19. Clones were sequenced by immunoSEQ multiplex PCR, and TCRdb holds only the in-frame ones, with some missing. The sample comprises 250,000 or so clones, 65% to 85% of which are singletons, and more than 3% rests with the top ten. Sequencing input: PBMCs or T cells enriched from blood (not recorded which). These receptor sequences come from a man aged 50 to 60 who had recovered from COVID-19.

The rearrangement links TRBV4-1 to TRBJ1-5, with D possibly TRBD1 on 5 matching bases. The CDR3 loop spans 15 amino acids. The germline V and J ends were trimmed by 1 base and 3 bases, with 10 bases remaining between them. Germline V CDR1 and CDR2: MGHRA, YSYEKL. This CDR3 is CASSQVLGDNQPQHF. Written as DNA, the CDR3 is TGCGCCAGCAGCCAAGTTCTAGGGGACAATCAGCCCCAGCATTTT.

The CDR3 coding sequence is TGTGCCAGCAGACCCACAGGTCTTAACTATGGCTACACCTTC. This encodes CASRPTGLNYGYTF. This rearrangement joins TRBV5-8 to TRBJ1-2; perhaps TRBD1 as D (5 bases). The length of the CDR3 is 14 residues. The germline V and J ends were trimmed by 5 bases and 1 base, with 12 bases remaining between them. Looked up from germline, CDR1 is SGHTS and CDR2 is YDEGEE.

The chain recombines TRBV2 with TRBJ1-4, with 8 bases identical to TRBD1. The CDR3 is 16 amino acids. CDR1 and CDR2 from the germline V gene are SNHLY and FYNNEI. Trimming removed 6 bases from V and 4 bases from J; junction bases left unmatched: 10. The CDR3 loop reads CASRRTQGAVNEKLFF. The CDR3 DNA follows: TGTGCCAGCAGGCGGACCCAGGGGGCGGTTAATGAAAAACTGTTTTTT. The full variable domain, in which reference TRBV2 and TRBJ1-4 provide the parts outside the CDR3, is EPEVTQTPSHQVTQMGQEVILRCVPISNHLYFYWYRQILGQKVEFLVSFYNNEISEKSEIFDDQFSVERPDGSNFTLKIRSTKLEDSAMYFCASRRTQGAVNEKLFFGSGTQLSVL.

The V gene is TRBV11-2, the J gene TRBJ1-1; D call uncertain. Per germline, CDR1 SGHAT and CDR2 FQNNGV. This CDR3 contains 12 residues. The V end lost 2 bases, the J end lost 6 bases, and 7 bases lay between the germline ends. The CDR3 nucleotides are TGTGCCAGCAGCTTAAACAGAGCTGAAGCTTTCTTT. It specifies CASSLNRAEAFF.

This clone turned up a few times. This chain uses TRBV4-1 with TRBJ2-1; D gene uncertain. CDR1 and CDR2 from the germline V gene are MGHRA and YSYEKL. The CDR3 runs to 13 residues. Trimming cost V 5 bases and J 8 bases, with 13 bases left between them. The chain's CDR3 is CASSTLTEDEQFF. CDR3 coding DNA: TGCGCCAGCAGCACCTTAACTGAGGATGAGCAGTTCTTC.

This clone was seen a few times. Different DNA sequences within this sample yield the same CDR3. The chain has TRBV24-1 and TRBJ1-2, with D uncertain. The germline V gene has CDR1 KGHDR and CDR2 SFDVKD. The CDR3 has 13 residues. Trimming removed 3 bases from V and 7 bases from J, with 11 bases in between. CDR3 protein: CATSDEGYGGYTF. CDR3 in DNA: TGTGCCACCAGTGATGAGGGATACGGTGGCTACACCTTC.

The CDR3 bases are TGTGCCAGCAGCCTAAGGGAGGAGAGCTCCTATAATTCACCCCTCCACTTT. Its protein is CASSLREESSYNSPLHF. The rearrangement links TRBV4-2 to TRBJ1-6; no clear D gene. Germline CDR1 is LGHNA and CDR2 is YNFKEQ. CDR3 length: 17 residues. V gave up 4 bases and J gave up 0 bases, with 13 bases separating them.

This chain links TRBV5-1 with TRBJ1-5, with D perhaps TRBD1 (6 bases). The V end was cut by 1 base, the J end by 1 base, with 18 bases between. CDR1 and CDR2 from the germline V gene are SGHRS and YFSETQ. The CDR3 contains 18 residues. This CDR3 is CASSLRGTSLRSNQPQHF. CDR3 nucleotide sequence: TGCGCCAGCAGCTTGAGAGGGACAAGTCTCAGAAGCAATCAGCCCCAGCATTTT.

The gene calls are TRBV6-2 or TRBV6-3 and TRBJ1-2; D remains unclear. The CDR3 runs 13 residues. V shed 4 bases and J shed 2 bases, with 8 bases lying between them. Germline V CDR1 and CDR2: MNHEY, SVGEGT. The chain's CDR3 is CASSWLPNYGYTF. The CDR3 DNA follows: TGTGCCAGCAGTTGGCTGCCAAACTATGGCTACACCTTC.

This chain's CDR3 is CASSRTTLGATSGYTF. CDR3 bases: TGTGCCAGCTCACGAACCACCCTCGGAGCCACAAGTGGCTACACCTTC. The rearrangement uses TRBV18 and TRBJ1-2; D uncertain. The CDR3 consists of 16 residues. Per the germline V gene, CDR1 is KGHSH and CDR2 is LQKENI. V was clipped by 4 bases and J by 7 bases, with 22 bases between them.

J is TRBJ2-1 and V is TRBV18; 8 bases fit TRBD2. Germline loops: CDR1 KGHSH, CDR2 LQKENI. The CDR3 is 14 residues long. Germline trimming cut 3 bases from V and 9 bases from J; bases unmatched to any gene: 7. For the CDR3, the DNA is TGTGCCAGCTCACCGCCAGCGGGAGCCGCTGAGCAGTTCTTC. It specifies CASSPPAGAAEQFF.

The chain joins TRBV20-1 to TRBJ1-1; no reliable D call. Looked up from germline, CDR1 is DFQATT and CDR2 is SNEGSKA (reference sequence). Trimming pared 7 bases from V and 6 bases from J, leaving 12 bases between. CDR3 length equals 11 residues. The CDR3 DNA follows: TGCAGTGGTGAGTTTTCCGCTGAAGCTTTCTTT. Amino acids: CSGEFSAEAFF.

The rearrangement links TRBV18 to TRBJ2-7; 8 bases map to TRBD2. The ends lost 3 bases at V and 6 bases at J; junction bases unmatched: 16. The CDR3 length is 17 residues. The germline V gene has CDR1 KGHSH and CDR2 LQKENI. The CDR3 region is CASSPPQPGTRLSEQYF. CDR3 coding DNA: TGTGCCAGCTCACCTCCGCAACCCGGGACTAGGCTCTCCGAGCAGTACTTC.

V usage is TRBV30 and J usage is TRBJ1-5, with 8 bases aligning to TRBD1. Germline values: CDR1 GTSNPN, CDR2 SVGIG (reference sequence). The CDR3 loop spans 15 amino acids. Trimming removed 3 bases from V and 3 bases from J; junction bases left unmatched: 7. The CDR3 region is CAWSPGTGYNQPQHF. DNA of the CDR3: TGTGCCTGGAGCCCCGGGACAGGCTACAATCAGCCCCAGCATTTT.

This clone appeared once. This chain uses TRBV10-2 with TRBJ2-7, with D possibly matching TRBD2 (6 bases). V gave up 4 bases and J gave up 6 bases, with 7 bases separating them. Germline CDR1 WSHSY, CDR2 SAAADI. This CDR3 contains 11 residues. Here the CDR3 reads CASSAGGEQYF. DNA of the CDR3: TGCGCCAGCAGTGCCGGGGGCGAGCAGTACTTC.

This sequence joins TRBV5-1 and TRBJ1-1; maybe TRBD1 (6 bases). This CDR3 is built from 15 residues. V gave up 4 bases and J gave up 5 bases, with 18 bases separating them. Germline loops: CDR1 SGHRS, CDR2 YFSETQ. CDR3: CASSMAGALGTEAFF. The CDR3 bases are TGCGCCAGCAGCATGGCAGGGGCTCTGGGGACTGAAGCTTTCTTT.

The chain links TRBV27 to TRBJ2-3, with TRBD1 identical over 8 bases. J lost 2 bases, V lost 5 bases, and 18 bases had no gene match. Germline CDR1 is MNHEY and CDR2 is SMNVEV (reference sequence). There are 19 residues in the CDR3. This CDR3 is CASSLIKFRDRLFTDTQYF. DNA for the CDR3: TGTGCCAGCAGTCTCATCAAATTCCGGGACAGGCTATTCACAGATACGCAGTATTTT.

The CDR3, as DNA: TGTGCCAGCAGGAAGGAGATTTCGAATTCACCCCTCCACTTT. Its translation is CASRKEISNSPLHF. The chain joins TRBV6-5 to TRBJ1-6; no firm D call. CDR1 is MNHEY, CDR2 SVGAGI, per germline. With 6 bases removed from V and 7 bases from J, the gap between germline ends came to 13 bases. This CDR3 is 14 amino acids long.

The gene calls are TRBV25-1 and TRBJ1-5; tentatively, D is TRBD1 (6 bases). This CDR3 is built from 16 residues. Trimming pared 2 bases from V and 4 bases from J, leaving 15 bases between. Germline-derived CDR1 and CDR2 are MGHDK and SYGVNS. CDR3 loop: CASSETGTLGNQPQHF. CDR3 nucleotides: TGTGCCAGCAGTGAAACCGGGACACTAGGGAATCAGCCCCAGCATTTT.

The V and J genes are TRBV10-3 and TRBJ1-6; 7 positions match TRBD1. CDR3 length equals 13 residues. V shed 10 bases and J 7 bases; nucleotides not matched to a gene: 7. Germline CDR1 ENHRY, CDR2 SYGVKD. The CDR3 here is CATKGQWNSPLHF. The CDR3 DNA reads TGTGCCACCAAGGGACAGTGGAATTCACCCCTCCACTTT.

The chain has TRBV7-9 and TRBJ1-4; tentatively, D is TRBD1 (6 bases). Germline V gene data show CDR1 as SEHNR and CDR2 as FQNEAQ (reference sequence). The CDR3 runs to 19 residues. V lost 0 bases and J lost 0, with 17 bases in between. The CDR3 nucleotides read TGTGCCAGCAGCTTAGCGGCCAGGGGCGTTTCCACAACTAATGAAAAACTGTTTTTT. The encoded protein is CASSLAARGVSTTNEKLFF.

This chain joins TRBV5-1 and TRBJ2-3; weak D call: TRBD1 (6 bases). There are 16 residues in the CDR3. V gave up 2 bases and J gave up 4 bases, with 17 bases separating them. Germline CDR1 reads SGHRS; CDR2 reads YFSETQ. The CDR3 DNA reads TGCGCCAGCAGCTTAGGACAGAGTGCATGGGCAGATACGCAGTATTTT. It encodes CASSLGQSAWADTQYF.